This entry lists 11 T cell receptor beta chains sequenced from one sample in a study of CD8 T cells in ankylosing spondylitis (TCRdb year 2017). What the work shows at the level of the full study, not this receptor alone: A TCR beta motif made up of roughly eight highly homologous amino acid variants appeared to be characteristic of blood from ankylosing spondylitis patients.

Their specific antigens are unknown. Library preparation was by 5' RACE. These reads were obtained on an Illumina HiSeq 2500. TCRdb reworked the public reads: Q25 trimming with fastp, MiXCR clone assembly, productive beta chains retained. Rows are unified per CDR3 protein, each entry keeping the most common DNA and genes. The sample table contains 400,000 to 450,000 distinct CDR3 sequences; only one count was recorded for 17% of them. Around 0.92% of the sample lies in the top ten. Sequenced input: blood, either unsorted or a sorted T cell fraction (not recorded which). The source is a male donor with ankylosing spondylitis.

The V call is TRBV29-1, the J call TRBJ2-6; no clear D. Looked up from germline, CDR1 is SQVTM and CDR2 is ANQGSEA. This CDR3 has 15 residues. V was pared by 4 bases and J by 0 bases, with 10 bases between. The CDR3 loop is CSVAVRNSGANVLTF. DNA of the CDR3: TGCAGCGTTGCAGTTCGCAACTCTGGGGCCAACGTCCTGACTTTC.

This chain joins TRBV5-1 and TRBJ1-2; 10 bases are shared with TRBD1. Trimming at V came to 0 bases and at J to 5 bases, leaving 7 bases not matched to a gene. The CDR3 is 16 residues long. Germline V gene sequence: CDR1 SGHRS, CDR2 YFSETQ. The CDR3 nucleotides are TGCGCCAGCAGCTTGGGGGGTCCGGGACAGGGGTATGGCTACACCTTC. This sequence encodes CASSLGGPGQGYGYTF.

The chain carries TRBV6-1 and TRBJ1-6; 7 nucleotides agree with TRBD1. CDR1 is MNHNS and CDR2 is SASEGT in the germline V gene. V gave up 2 bases and J gave up 6 bases; unmatched junction bases: 10. The length of the CDR3 is 17 residues. CDR3 nucleotide sequence: TGTGCCAGCAGTGAAACTCTAATCGGGACAGCTAATTCACCCCTCCACTTT. Translated: CASSETLIGTANSPLHF.

This clonotype was seen a few times. The gene calls are TRBV30 and TRBJ1-5, with D possibly being TRBD1 (5 bases). The CDR3 consists of 13 residues. V lost 5 bases and J lost 5, with 13 bases in between. Germline V lookup: CDR1 GTSNPN, CDR2 SVGIG (reference sequence). CDR3 DNA sequence: TGTGCCTGGGAGACAGCTGGGGATCAGCCCCAGCATTTT. It translates to CAWETAGDQPQHF.

The genes are TRBV18 and TRBJ2-7; D not certain. This CDR3 has 13 amino acids. Germline CDR1 reads KGHSH; CDR2 reads LQKENI. V was cut by 2 bases and J by 2 bases, with 7 bases left in between. This CDR3 is CASSPYRTYEQYF. The CDR3 DNA is TGTGCCAGCTCACCATACAGAACCTACGAGCAGTACTTC.

V and J are TRBV20-1 and TRBJ2-7, with TRBD2 identical over 8 bases. The ends lost 0 bases at V and 2 bases at J; junction bases unmatched: 6. Germline V gene sequence: CDR1 DFQATT, CDR2 SNEGSKA (reference sequence). CDR3 length: 15 residues. The CDR3 loop reads CSARERPGLAYEQYF. CDR3 DNA sequence: TGCAGTGCTAGAGAACGACCGGGACTAGCCTACGAGCAGTACTTC.

This clonotype appeared a few times. This chain joins TRBV9 and TRBJ2-1, with D perhaps TRBD1 (6 bases). Germline lookup yields CDR1 SGDLS and CDR2 YYNGEE. The CDR3 is 16 residues long. Trimming took 0 bases from V and 9 from J, leaving 19 bases between them. The CDR3 protein is CASSVGRGNVGGEQFF. The CDR3 region has the DNA TGTGCCAGCAGCGTAGGTAGGGGGAATGTTGGTGGTGAGCAGTTCTTC.

This clonotype turned up a few times. The genes are TRBV3-1 and TRBJ1-1; D ambiguous. V lost 4 bases and J lost 5, with 11 bases in between. The CDR3 sequence is 13 residues long. Germline V gene sequence: CDR1 LGHDT, CDR2 YNNKEL (reference sequence). CDR3 sequence reads: CASSRLGRTEAFF. In DNA form, the CDR3 reads TGTGCCAGCAGCCGATTAGGGCGGACTGAAGCTTTCTTT.

The chain recombines TRBV3-1 with TRBJ1-5, with D uncertain. V was cut by 1 base and J by 7 bases, with 11 bases left in between. Germline V lookup: CDR1 LGHDT, CDR2 YNNKEL (reference sequence). The CDR3 consists of 14 residues. Written as DNA, the CDR3 is TGTGCCAGCAGCCAAGGAGGGCAGTTCCAGCCCCAGCATTTT. Residues: CASSQGGQFQPQHF.

The chain recombines TRBV25-1 with TRBJ2-7, with 11 bases identical to TRBD1. The CDR3 extends over 15 amino acids. The germline CDR1 and CDR2 sequences are MGHDK and SYGVNS. V trimming: 4 bases; J trimming: 4 bases; junction bases outside the gene matches: 6. CDR3 DNA: TGTGCCAGCAGTGGCTCGGACAGGGGGCAATACGAGCAGTACTTC. Translated, it gives CASSGSDRGQYEQYF.

The rearrangement uses TRBV20-1 and TRBJ1-4, with no clear D. Per germline, CDR1 DFQATT and CDR2 SNEGSKA (reference sequence). CDR3 length: 15 amino acids. Deletions cut 7 bases from V and 0 bases from J, with 15 bases between. The CDR3 reads CSGSDTATTNEKLFF. Written as DNA, the CDR3 is TGCAGTGGGTCCGACACAGCCACAACTAATGAAAAACTGTTTTTT.